Each of the 24 T cell receptor beta chains below was sequenced from the same sample in a study of cytomegalovirus exposure and HLA in healthy donors. PCR was performed using 60 Vbeta and 13 Jbeta primers. Sequencing was performed with immunoSEQ multiplex PCR; in TCRdb, only in-frame clones are kept and a portion is missing. The top ten hold around 4.1% of the sample, which has approximately 170,000 clones, approximately 84% seen once. Sequenced material: PBMCs. These receptors were taken from a woman aged 50 to 65 in good health and CMV-seropositive.

This clone has a handful of counts. This chain joins TRBV5-1 and TRBJ1-4; D gene unclear. The CDR3 extends over 14 amino acids. Trimming stripped 4 bases from V and 7 bases from J, with 14 bases between. CDR1 is SGHRS, CDR2 YFSETQ, per germline. CDR3 bases: TGCGCCAGCAGCCTGAGTCCCTCGAGTGAAAAACTGTTTTTT. It specifies CASSLSPSSEKLFF.

The chain couples TRBV7-3 to TRBJ2-1; tentatively, D is TRBD2 (5 bases). The germline V gene encodes CDR1 SGHTA and CDR2 FQGTGA. The CDR3 spans 12 residues. Trimming stripped 5 bases from V and 10 bases from J, with 12 bases between. The DNA for the CDR3 is TGTGCCAGCAGCCAAGGAGGTTACGAGCAGTTCTTC. Residues: CASSQGGYEQFF.

The chain joins TRBV2 to TRBJ1-6; 12 bases fit TRBD1. CDR3 length equals 15 residues. In germline, CDR1 is SNHLY, CDR2 FYNNEI. V gave up 6 bases and J gave up 9 bases; unmatched junction bases: 6. This chain's CDR3 is CASRGTGGGSSPLHF. The CDR3 DNA follows: TGTGCCAGCAGAGGGACAGGGGGCGGGAGTTCACCCCTCCACTTT.

V and J are TRBV27 and TRBJ2-7, with 11 positions matching TRBD2. The V gene end was trimmed by 1 base and the J gene end by 1 base; junction bases not matched to a gene: 12. This CDR3 is built from 19 residues. Germline V lookup: CDR1 MNHEY, CDR2 SMNVEV (reference sequence). The DNA of the CDR3 is TGTGCCAGCAGTTTATTAGGGGGCCGGTGGACTAGCGGGTCCTACGAGCAGTACTTC. It codes for CASSLLGGRWTSGSYEQYF.

The rearrangement joins TRBV7-3 to TRBJ2-3, with 7 bases matching TRBD2. This CDR3 comprises 16 residues. Germline V lookup: CDR1 SGHTA, CDR2 FQGTGA. Germline trimming cut 1 base from V and 2 bases from J; bases unmatched to any gene: 6. CDR3 nucleotides: TGTGCCAGCAGCTTAAGTAGGACTAGAGACACAGATACGCAGTATTTT. Its translation is CASSLSRTRDTDTQYF.

The V call is TRBV30, the J call TRBJ2-3; no definite D call. The ends were cut back, 0 bases at V and 7 bases at J, with 8 bases in the middle. The CDR3 has 12 residues. CDR1 GTSNPN and CDR2 SVGIG come from the germline V gene (reference sequence). The chain's CDR3 is CAWSVSGNTQYF. The CDR3 DNA reads TGTGCCTGGAGTGTATCGGGTAATACGCAGTATTTT.

The gene calls are TRBV6-1 and TRBJ1-4, with 8 bases fitting TRBD1. Germline V gives CDR1 MNHNS, CDR2 SASEGT. This CDR3 is built from 13 residues. V was clipped by 7 bases and J by 6 bases; unmatched bases: 4. The CDR3 loop reads CASKQGVDEKLFF. CDR3 bases: TGTGCCAGCAAACAGGGGGTGGATGAAAAACTGTTTTTT.

The V call is TRBV6-5, the J call TRBJ2-7; the D gene is possibly TRBD2 (6 bases). V was pared by 7 bases and J by 7 bases, with 14 bases between. CDR3 length: 12 residues. The germline gives CDR1 MNHEY, CDR2 SVGAGI. The CDR3 sequence: CASTTGRGEQYF. For the CDR3, the DNA is TGTGCCAGCACAACAGGCCGGGGGGAGCAGTACTTC.

The chain is built from TRBV7-8 and TRBJ2-3; TRBD2 aligns across 14 bases. V lost 0 bases to trimming and J lost 3 bases; unmatched junction nucleotides: 5. Germline assignment: CDR1 SGHVS and CDR2 FQNEAQ. The length of the CDR3 is 18 residues. This CDR3 is CASSLAGLAGVGTDTQYF. DNA for the CDR3: TGTGCCAGCAGCTTAGCGGGACTAGCGGGAGTTGGGACAGATACGCAGTATTTT.

V gene TRBV6-1 combines with J gene TRBJ1-5, with 10 positions matching TRBD1. CDR1 is MNHNS and CDR2 is SASEGT in the germline V gene. J gave up 6 bases and V 6 bases, and 5 bases lay outside the gene matches. The CDR3 covers 14 residues. DNA of the CDR3: TGTGCCAGCAGCAAGAGGGACAGGGGTCAGCCCCAGCATTTT. It encodes CASSKRDRGQPQHF.

Turning to this clone: Other DNA sequences in the sample encode the same CDR3. V usage is TRBV5-1 and J usage is TRBJ1-2, with no clear D. Trimming removed 0 bases from V and 8 bases from J, with 5 bases in between. Germline CDR1 is SGHRS and CDR2 is YFSETQ. The CDR3 covers 11 residues. CDR3 sequence (DNA): TGCGCCAGCAGCTTGGGAGGGGGCTACACCTTC. Its translation is CASSLGGGYTF.

This chain connects TRBV12-5 to TRBJ2-4, with D possibly being TRBD1 (6 bases). The CDR3 length is 15 residues. In germline, CDR1 is LGHNT, CDR2 FRNRAP. The germline V and J ends were trimmed by 2 bases and 2 bases, with 10 bases remaining between them. The DNA for the CDR3 is TGTGCTAGTGGTTTGACCCAGGGGACCAAAAACATTCAGTACTTC. It codes for CASGLTQGTKNIQYF.

The chain is built from TRBV2 and TRBJ1-1, with a possible D match to TRBD1 (6 bases). The CDR3 covers 14 residues. The V end lost 6 bases, the J end lost 3 bases, and 14 bases lay between the germline ends. Germline assignment: CDR1 SNHLY and CDR2 FYNNEI. CDR3 in amino acids: CASRATGRDTEAFF. CDR3 sequence (DNA): TGTGCCAGCAGGGCCACAGGGAGGGACACTGAAGCTTTCTTT.

The chain links TRBV6-1 to TRBJ1-1; TRBD1 matches at 8 bases. V shed 6 bases and J 10 bases; nucleotides not matched to a gene: 4. Germline lookup yields CDR1 MNHNS and CDR2 SASEGT. This CDR3 spans 11 amino acids. The CDR3 nucleotides read TGTGCCAGCAGGACGGGACAGGTAGCTTTCTTT. This gives the protein CASRTGQVAFF.

The CDR3, as DNA: TGTGCCAGCAGCTCTAACAGGGGGAGGATTGGGTACGAGCAGTACTTC. Translation gives CASSSNRGRIGYEQYF. The chain links TRBV7-9 to TRBJ2-7; 8 bases map to TRBD1. Germline lookup yields CDR1 SEHNR and CDR2 FQNEAQ (reference sequence). The V and J ends lost 4 bases and 4 bases, in that order; junction bases with no gene match: 12. This CDR3 region has 16 residues.

The rearrangement uses TRBV4-3 and TRBJ2-1; 8 bases line up with TRBD1. The length of the CDR3 is 15 residues. The ends lost 0 bases at V and 6 bases at J; junction bases unmatched: 4. In germline, CDR1 is LGHNA, CDR2 YSLEER. The CDR3 region is CASSQEGQVSNEQFF. The CDR3 nucleotides are TGCGCCAGCAGCCAAGAGGGACAGGTTTCCAATGAGCAGTTCTTC.

This chain joins TRBV7-9 and TRBJ2-1, with 12 bases fitting TRBD2. This CDR3 region has 16 residues. Trimming cost V 5 bases and J 8 bases; bases outside gene matches: 10. CDR1 is SEHNR and CDR2 is FQNEAQ in the germline V gene (reference sequence). The CDR3 DNA is TGTGCCAGCAGCGAAACTCTAGCGGGAGGGCCTGATGAGCAGTTCTTC. Residues: CASSETLAGGPDEQFF.

The chain has TRBV5-1 and TRBJ2-3; D is possibly TRBD1 (6 bases). CDR1 is SGHRS and CDR2 is YFSETQ in the germline V gene. V was clipped by 1 base and J by 6 bases, with 15 bases between them. This CDR3 is 15 amino acids long. CDR3 residues: CASSLSTTGSDTQYF. CDR3 DNA sequence: TGCGCCAGCAGCTTGAGTACTACAGGGTCCGATACGCAGTATTTT. Supplemented by reference TRBV5-1 and TRBJ2-3, the full variable domain reads KAGVTQTPRYLIKTRGQQVTLSCSPISGHRSVSWYQQTPGQGLQFLFEYFSETQRNKGNFPGRFSGRQFSNSRSEMNVSTLELGDSALYLCASSLSTTGSDTQYFGPGTRLTVL.

The rearrangement links TRBV5-8 to TRBJ2-4; D might be TRBD2 (5 bases). Per the germline V gene, CDR1 is SGHTS and CDR2 is YDEGEE. The CDR3 extends over 15 amino acids. V lost 0 bases, J lost 1 base, and 8 bases lay in between. Here the CDR3 reads CASSLERAAKNIQYF. CDR3 nucleotides: TGTGCCAGCAGCTTGGAGAGGGCTGCCAAAAACATTCAGTACTTC. The whole variable domain, filled in from reference TRBV5-8 and TRBJ2-4, reads EAGVTQSPTHLIKTRGQQATLRCSPISGHTSVYWYQQALGLGLQFLLWYDEGEERNRGNFPPRFSGRQFPNYSSELNVNALELEDSALYLCASSLERAAKNIQYFGAGTRLSVL.

This clone was counted a single time. The rearrangement links TRBV9 to TRBJ2-3, with 13 bases matching TRBD2. V lost 4 bases and J lost 0; bases outside the gene matches: 8. CDR1 is SGDLS, CDR2 YYNGEE, per germline. There are 18 residues in the CDR3. The CDR3 DNA follows: TGTGCCAGCAGCCCAGGACTAGCGGGGGATTATAGCACAGATACGCAGTATTTT. It specifies CASSPGLAGDYSTDTQYF.

The rearrangement uses TRBV28 and TRBJ1-5; no clear D gene. Trimming removed 5 bases from V and 7 bases from J, with 12 bases in between. The CDR3 is 13 residues long. From germline, CDR1 is MDHEN and CDR2 SYDVKM. The CDR3 sequence: CASSPDRYQPQHF. DNA for the CDR3: TGTGCCAGCAGTCCCGATCGGTACCAGCCCCAGCATTTT.

The rearrangement joins TRBV2 to TRBJ1-2, with 10 positions matching TRBD1. V gave up 6 bases and J gave up 3 bases; unmatched junction bases: 4. CDR1 is SNHLY and CDR2 is FYNNEI in the germline V gene. CDR3 length equals 14 residues. The CDR3 here is CASRWGTGDYGYTF. DNA for the CDR3: TGTGCCAGCAGGTGGGGGACAGGGGACTATGGCTACACCTTC.

The rearrangement joins TRBV7-2 to TRBJ1-1, with TRBD1 matching over 7 bases. The V and J ends lost 5 bases and 4 bases, in that order; junction bases with no gene match: 10. The CDR3 is 15 residues long. CDR1 is SGHTA and CDR2 is FQGNSA in the germline V gene. The CDR3 DNA is TGTGCCAGCAGCACTACAGGGGTCAGGGGCACTGAAGCTTTCTTT. This encodes CASSTTGVRGTEAFF.

V gene TRBV19 combines with J gene TRBJ1-2, with 7 bases identical to TRBD1. Looked up from germline, CDR1 is LNHDA and CDR2 is SQIVND (reference sequence). J lost 6 bases, V lost 4 bases, and 14 bases had no gene match. The CDR3 spans 16 residues. CDR3 DNA sequence: TGTGCCAGTAGTAACGACAGGGAATCTACCAAGGATGGCTACACCTTC. It translates to CASSNDRESTKDGYTF.